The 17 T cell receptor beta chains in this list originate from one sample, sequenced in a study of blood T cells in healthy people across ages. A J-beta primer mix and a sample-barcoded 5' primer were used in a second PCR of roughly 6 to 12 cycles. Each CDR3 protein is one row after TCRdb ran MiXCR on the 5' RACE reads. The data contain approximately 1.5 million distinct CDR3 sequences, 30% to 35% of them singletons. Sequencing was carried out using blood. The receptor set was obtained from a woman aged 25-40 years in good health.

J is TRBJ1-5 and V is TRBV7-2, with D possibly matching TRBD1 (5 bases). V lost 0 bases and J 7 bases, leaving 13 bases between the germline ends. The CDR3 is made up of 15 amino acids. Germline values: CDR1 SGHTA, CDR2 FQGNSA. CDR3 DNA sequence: TGTGCCAGCAGCTTAGCTGCGGGGGAGAAACAGCCCCAGCATTTT. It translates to CASSLAAGEKQPQHF.

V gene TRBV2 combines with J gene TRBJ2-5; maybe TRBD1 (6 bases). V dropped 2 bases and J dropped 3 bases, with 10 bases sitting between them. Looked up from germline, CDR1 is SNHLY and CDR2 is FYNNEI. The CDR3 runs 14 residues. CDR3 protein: CASSELQGKETQYF. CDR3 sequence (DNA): TGTGCCAGCAGTGAACTACAGGGAAAAGAGACCCAGTACTTC.

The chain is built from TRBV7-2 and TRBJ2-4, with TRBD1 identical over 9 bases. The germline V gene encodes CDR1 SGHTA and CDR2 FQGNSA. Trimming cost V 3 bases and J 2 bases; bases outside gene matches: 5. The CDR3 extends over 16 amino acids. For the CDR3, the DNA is TGTGCCAGCAGCTTGACAGGGGGGTCTTCCAAAAACATTCAGTACTTC. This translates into CASSLTGGSSKNIQYF.

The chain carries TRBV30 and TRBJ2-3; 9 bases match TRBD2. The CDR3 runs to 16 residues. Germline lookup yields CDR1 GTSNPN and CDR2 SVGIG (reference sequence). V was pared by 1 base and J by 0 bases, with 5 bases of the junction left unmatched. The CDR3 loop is CAWSGLAGRSTDTQYF. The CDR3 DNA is TGTGCCTGGAGTGGCCTAGCGGGACGGAGCACAGATACGCAGTATTTT.

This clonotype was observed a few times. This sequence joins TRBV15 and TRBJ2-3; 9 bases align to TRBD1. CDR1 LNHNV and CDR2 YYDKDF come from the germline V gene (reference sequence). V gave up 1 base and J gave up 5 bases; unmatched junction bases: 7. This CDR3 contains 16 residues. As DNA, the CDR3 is TGTGCCACCAGCAGAGGTCTCCTGGGACAGGGAGATACGCAGTATTTT. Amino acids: CATSRGLLGQGDTQYF.

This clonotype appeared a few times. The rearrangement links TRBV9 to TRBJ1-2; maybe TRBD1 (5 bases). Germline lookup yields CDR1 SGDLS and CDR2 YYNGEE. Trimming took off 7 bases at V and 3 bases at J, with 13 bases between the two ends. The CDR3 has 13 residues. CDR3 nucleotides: TGTGCCAGCGTCTCGCGGGACGACTATGGCTACACCTTC. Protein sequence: CASVSRDDYGYTF.

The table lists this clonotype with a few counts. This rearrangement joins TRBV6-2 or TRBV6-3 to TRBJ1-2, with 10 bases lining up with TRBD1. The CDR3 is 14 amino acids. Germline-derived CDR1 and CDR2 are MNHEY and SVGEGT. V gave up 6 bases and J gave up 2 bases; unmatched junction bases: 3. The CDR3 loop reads CASRRQGANYGYTF. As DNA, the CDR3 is TGTGCCAGCAGACGACAGGGGGCGAACTATGGCTACACCTTC.

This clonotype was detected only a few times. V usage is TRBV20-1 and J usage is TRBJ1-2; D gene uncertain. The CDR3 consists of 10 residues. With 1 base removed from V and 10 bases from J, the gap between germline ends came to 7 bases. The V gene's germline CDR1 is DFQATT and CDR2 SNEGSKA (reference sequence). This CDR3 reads CSARGVDYTF. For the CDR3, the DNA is TGCAGTGCTAGAGGGGTAGACTACACCTTC.

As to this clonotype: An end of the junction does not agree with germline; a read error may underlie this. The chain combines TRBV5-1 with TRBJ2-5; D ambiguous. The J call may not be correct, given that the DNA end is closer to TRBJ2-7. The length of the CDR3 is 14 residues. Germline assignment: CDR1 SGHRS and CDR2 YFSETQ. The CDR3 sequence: CASGLDGGAYEQYF. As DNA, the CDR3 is TGCGCCAGCGGCTTGGACGGTGGAGCCTACGAGCAGTACTTC.

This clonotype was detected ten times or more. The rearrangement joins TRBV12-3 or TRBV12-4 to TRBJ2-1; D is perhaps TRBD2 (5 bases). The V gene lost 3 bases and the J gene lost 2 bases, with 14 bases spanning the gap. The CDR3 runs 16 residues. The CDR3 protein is CASSFRGPPTYNEQFF. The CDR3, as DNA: TGTGCCAGCAGTTTTCGAGGGCCCCCAACCTACAATGAGCAGTTCTTC.

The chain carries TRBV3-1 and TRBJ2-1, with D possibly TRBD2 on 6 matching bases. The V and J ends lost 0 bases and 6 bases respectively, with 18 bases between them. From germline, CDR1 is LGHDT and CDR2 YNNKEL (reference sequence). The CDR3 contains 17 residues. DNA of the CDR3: TGTGCCAGCAGCCAAGAAGCGGGCCGATCTTTGGGCAATGAGCAGTTCTTC. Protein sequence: CASSQEAGRSLGNEQFF.

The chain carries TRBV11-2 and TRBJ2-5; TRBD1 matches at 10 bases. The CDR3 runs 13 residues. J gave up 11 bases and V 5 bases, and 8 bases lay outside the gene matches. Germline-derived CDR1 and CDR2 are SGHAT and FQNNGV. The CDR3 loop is CASSPGQGKRQYF. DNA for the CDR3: TGTGCCAGCAGCCCGGGACAGGGGAAAAGGCAGTACTTC.

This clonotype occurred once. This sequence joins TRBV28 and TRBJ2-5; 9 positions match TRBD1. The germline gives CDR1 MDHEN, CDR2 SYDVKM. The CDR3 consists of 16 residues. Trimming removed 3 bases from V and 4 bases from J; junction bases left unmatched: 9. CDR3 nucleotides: TGTGCCAGCAGTTTTGGGACAGGGAATCAGGGAGAGACCCAGTACTTC. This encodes CASSFGTGNQGETQYF.

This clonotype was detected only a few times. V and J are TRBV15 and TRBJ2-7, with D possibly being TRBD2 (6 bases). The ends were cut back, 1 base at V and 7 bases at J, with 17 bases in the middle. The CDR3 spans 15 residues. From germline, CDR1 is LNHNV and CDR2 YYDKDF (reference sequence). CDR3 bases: TGTGCCACCAGCAGAGCGGAGGGAAGGGTGAGAGAGCAGTACTTC. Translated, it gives CATSRAEGRVREQYF. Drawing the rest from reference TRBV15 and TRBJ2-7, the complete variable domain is DAMVIQNPRYQVTQFGKPVTLSCSQTLNHNVMYWYQQKSSQAPKLLFHYYDKDFNNEADTPDNFQSRRPNTSFCFLDIRSPGLGDTAMYLCATSRAEGRVREQYFGPGTRLTVT.

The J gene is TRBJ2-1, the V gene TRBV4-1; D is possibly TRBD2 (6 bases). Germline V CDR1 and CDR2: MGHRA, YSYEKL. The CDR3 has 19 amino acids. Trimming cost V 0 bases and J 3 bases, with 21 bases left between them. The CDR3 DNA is TGCGCCAGCAGCCAAGATTCGTCGTCAGGTAGCGGACACTACAATGAGCAGTTCTTC. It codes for CASSQDSSSGSGHYNEQFF.

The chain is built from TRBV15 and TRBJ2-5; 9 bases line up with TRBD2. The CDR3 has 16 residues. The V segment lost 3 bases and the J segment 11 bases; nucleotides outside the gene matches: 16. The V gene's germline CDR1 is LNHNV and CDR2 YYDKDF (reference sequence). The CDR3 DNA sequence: TGTGCCACCAGCAGTGATCTGCGGGAGGGAAAGAGAGAGCAGTACTTC. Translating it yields CATSSDLREGKREQYF. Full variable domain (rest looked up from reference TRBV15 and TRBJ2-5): DAMVIQNPRYQVTQFGKPVTLSCSQTLNHNVMYWYQQKSSQAPKLLFHYYDKDFNNEADTPDNFQSRRPNTSFCFLDIRSPGLGDTAMYLCATSSDLREGKREQYFGPGTRLLVL.

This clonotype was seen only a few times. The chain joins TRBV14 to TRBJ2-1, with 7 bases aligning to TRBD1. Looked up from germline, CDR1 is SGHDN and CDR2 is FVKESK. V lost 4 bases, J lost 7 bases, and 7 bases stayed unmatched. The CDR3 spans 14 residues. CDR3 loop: CASSRAGGRNEQFF. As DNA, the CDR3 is TGTGCCAGCAGCCGGGCAGGGGGTAGGAATGAGCAGTTCTTC.